The source of this T cell receptor (beta chain) is a study of T cells in Graves' hyperthyroidism and ophthalmopathy. Uncontrolled infection, other autoimmune disease, pregnancy or lactation barred patients from enrollment. Orbital computed tomography and thyroid ultrasound, together with serum TRAb and thyroxine and clinical symptoms, were used for diagnoses. About this clonotype: The target antigen is unknown.

Researchers amplified the TCR beta CDR3 regions from RNA transcripts. During a first-round RT-PCR of the TCR CDR3, the HTBI primer set was used. TCRdb passed the multiplex PCR reads through MiXCR, listing each CDR3 protein once. The sample has around 520,000 distinct CDR3 sequences, 13% to 15% seen once; the top ten hold approximately 15%. The V segment lost 0 bases and the J segment 4 bases; nucleotides outside the gene matches: 14. This CDR3 has 18 amino acids. CDR1 ENHRY and CDR2 SYGVKD come from the germline V gene. Points from the study as a whole: Blood held most thyroid clonotypes expanded above 0.001 frequency.

The chain links TRBV10-3 to TRBJ2-5, with TRBD2 matching over 7 bases. The sequence was obtained from a woman aged 40-49 years with Graves' hyperthyroidism. The source material was blood. The CDR3 spells CAISESAGVTHKGETQYF. In nucleotides, the CDR3 is TGTGCCATCAGTGAGTCGGCGGGGGTTACTCACAAAGGAGAGACCCAGTACTTC.